The source of this T cell receptor (beta chain) is a study of CD8+ T cells in alopecia areata. Study-level information: Treated patients were dosed with oral tofacitinib, taking 5 to 10 mg twice daily.

Following extraction, RNA underwent reverse transcription to cDNA, which served as the sequencing template. The protocol was immunoSEQ multiplex PCR, while the TCRdb copy is restricted to in-frame clones and leaves out a portion. This sample has about 69,000 clones, with roughly 61% found just once. Researchers took lesional scalp punch biopsies and peripheral blood from people who were alopecia areata patients. This clone has more than one count but fewer than ten. V was pared by 3 bases and J by 7 bases, with 15 bases between. This CDR3 spans 13 amino acids. CDR1 SQVTM and CDR2 ANQGSEA come from the germline V gene.

Source: CD8+ T cells sorted from blood, taken at week 0. This receptor was taken from a human donor with alopecia areata. The chain employs TRBV29-1 and TRBJ1-1; D uncertain. For the CDR3, the DNA is TGCAGCGTTGACAGTGGGGATCTCGGTGAAGCTTTCTTT. This translates into CSVDSGDLGEAFF.